The rows below give T cell receptor beta chains drawn from one sample of a study of blood T cells in healthy people across ages. TCRdb re-derived calls from the 5' RACE reads in MiXCR, one entry per CDR3 protein. In the table there are approximately 830,000 distinct CDR3 sequences, 60% to 80% of which are singletons. The sample consisted of blood. The source is a man aged 25 to 40 in good health. CDR3s include the opening cysteine and the closing phenylalanine or tryptophan. D genes are given only for firm matches. Only some rows state a clone size, as once, few, many or a class for expanded clones.

CDR3 | DNA | size | D | J | V
CASSVLEPGSGEQFF | TGTGCCAGCAGTGTCTTAGAGCCGGGAAGTGGTGAGCAGTTCTTC | - | - | TRBJ2-1 | TRBV2
CASSPFDMDTYGYTF | TGTGCCAGCAGTCCCTTCGATATGGACACCTATGGCTACACCTTC | few | - | TRBJ1-2 | TRBV6-5
CASSPNSGSTDTQYF | TGTGCCAGCAGCCCGAACAGCGGGAGCACAGATACGCAGTATTTT | few | - | TRBJ2-3 | TRBV6-2/TRBV6-3
CASSLQGGANTDTQYF | TGTGCCAGCAGTCTTCAGGGGGGGGCGAACACAGATACGCAGTATTTT | - | - | TRBJ2-3 | TRBV7-2
CASRTQGAGQPQHF | TGTGCCAGCAGAACTCAGGGGGCAGGCCAGCCCCAGCATTTT | - | TRBD1 | TRBJ1-5 | TRBV6-5
CSARDRASGGYNERFF | TGCAGTGCTAGAGATAGGGCTAGCGGGGGTTACAATGAGCGGTTCTTC | - | TRBD2 | TRBJ2-1 | TRBV20-1
CSASAKSGGVGNEQFF | TGCAGTGCTAGCGCGAAAAGCGGGGGGGTTGGGAATGAGCAGTTCTTC | - | TRBD2 | TRBJ2-1 | TRBV20-1
CASSQDTTGTAGQYF | TGCGCCAGCAGCCAAGATACAACCGGGACTGCGGGGCAGTACTTC | once | - | TRBJ2-7 | TRBV4-3
CASSLEGYRAYNEQFF | TGCGCCAGCAGCTTGGAAGGGTATAGGGCTTATAATGAGCAGTTCTTC | - | - | TRBJ2-1 | TRBV5-1
CASSPFSGGTQYF | TGTGCCAGCAGTCCCTTCTCCGGTGGGACGCAGTATTTT | few | - | TRBJ2-3 | TRBV6-2/TRBV6-3
CASSSRSGWDSNQPQHF | TGTGCCAGCAGCTCCCGATCAGGGTGGGATAGCAATCAGCCCCAGCATTTT | - | - | TRBJ1-5 | TRBV7-2
CASSLGSRGSPNYGYTF | TGTGCCAGCAGCTTAGGTTCGAGGGGCAGCCCTAACTATGGCTACACCTTC | - | - | TRBJ1-2 | TRBV7-6
CASTLGLLNEQFF | TGTGCCAGCACCCTGGGACTTCTCAATGAGCAGTTCTTC | - | - | TRBJ2-1 | TRBV12-3/TRBV12-4
CASSQALLAGGASYNEQFF | TGTGCCAGCAGCCAAGCTTTGCTAGCGGGGGGTGCCTCCTACAATGAGCAGTTCTTC | - | TRBD2 | TRBJ2-1 | TRBV3-1
CASSPLGLSGGTQETQYF | TGCGCCAGCAGCCCCCTGGGTCTTAGCGGGGGGACACAAGAGACCCAGTACTTC | - | TRBD2 | TRBJ2-5 | TRBV4-3
CSAPQYGGYTF | TGCAGCGCACCCCAGTACGGTGGCTACACCTTC | - | - | TRBJ1-2 | TRBV20-1
CASSQLPGSNSPLHF | TGTGCCAGCAGCCAACTCCCAGGGTCCAATTCACCCCTCCACTTT | - | - | TRBJ1-6 | TRBV7-2
CASSRTSGVAWGEQFF | TGCGCCAGCAGTAGGACTAGCGGGGTTGCGTGGGGTGAGCAGTTCTTC | - | TRBD2 | TRBJ2-1 | TRBV5-1
CASSYQGSGANVLTF | TGTGCCAGCAGTTATCAGGGGTCTGGGGCCAACGTCCTGACTTTC | - | - | TRBJ2-6 | TRBV6-5
CASSETGQLTYEQYF | TGTGCCAGCAGTGAAACGGGACAGCTGACCTACGAGCAGTACTTC | few | TRBD1 | TRBJ2-7 | TRBV6-5
CASSLVGTGYNEQYF | TGTGCCAGCAGCTTAGTAGGGACAGGCTACAATGAGCAGTACTTC | - | TRBD1 | TRBJ2-7 | TRBV11-2
CASSNRWTATNEKLFF | TGTGCCAGCAGTAATCGTTGGACAGCAACTAATGAAAAACTGTTTTTT | - | - | TRBJ1-4 | TRBV25-1
CASSLKASNQPQHF | TGTGCCAGCAGTTTAAAGGCTAGCAATCAGCCCCAGCATTTT | once | - | TRBJ1-5 | TRBV12-3/TRBV12-4
CASSESVEVYGYTF | TGTGCCAGCAGTGAATCGGTAGAAGTCTATGGCTACACCTTC | - | - | TRBJ1-2 | TRBV25-1
CASSRRVGAGHPYEQYF | TGCGCCAGCAGCCGAAGAGTGGGGGCAGGGCACCCCTACGAGCAGTACTTC | - | - | TRBJ2-7 | TRBV4-3
CSARDDAIGTDTQYF | TGCAGTGCTAGAGACGACGCGATCGGCACAGATACGCAGTATTTT | - | - | TRBJ2-3 | TRBV20-1
CASSLVKGQGGTEAFF | TGTGCCAGCAGCTTAGTAAAGGGGCAGGGCGGCACTGAAGCTTTCTTT | - | - | TRBJ1-1 | TRBV7-2
CASSLSARDSGNTIYF | TGTGCCAGCAGCTTAAGTGCGCGGGACTCTGGAAACACCATATATTTT | - | - | TRBJ1-3 | TRBV7-3
CSVAGQLPNQPQHF | TGCAGTGTAGCGGGACAGCTTCCCAATCAGCCCCAGCATTTT | few | TRBD1 | TRBJ1-5 | TRBV20-1
CASSARGSREQFF | TGTGCCAGCAGCGCTCGGGGATCCCGGGAGCAGTTCTTC | - | - | TRBJ2-1 | TRBV9
CASSPLTAGRNSPLHF | TGTGCCAGCAGTCCCCTAACGGCAGGGAGAAATTCACCCCTCCACTTT | - | - | TRBJ1-6 | TRBV27
CASSYVGDVGTGELFF | TGTGCCAGCAGTTACGTAGGGGATGTAGGCACCGGGGAGCTGTTTTTT | - | - | TRBJ2-2 | TRBV6-2/TRBV6-3
CSARDLDGGYNYGYTF | TGCAGTGCTAGAGACCTGGACGGAGGCTATAACTATGGCTACACCTTC | - | - | TRBJ1-2 | TRBV20-1
CASSLVGRGPTGELFF | TGTGCCAGCAGCTTAGTTGGCAGGGGGCCCACCGGGGAGCTGTTTTTT | - | TRBD1 | TRBJ2-2 | TRBV7-2
CASSSQEGQETQYF | TGTGCCAGCAGCTCTCAGGAGGGGCAGGAGACCCAGTACTTC | - | - | TRBJ2-5 | TRBV7-3